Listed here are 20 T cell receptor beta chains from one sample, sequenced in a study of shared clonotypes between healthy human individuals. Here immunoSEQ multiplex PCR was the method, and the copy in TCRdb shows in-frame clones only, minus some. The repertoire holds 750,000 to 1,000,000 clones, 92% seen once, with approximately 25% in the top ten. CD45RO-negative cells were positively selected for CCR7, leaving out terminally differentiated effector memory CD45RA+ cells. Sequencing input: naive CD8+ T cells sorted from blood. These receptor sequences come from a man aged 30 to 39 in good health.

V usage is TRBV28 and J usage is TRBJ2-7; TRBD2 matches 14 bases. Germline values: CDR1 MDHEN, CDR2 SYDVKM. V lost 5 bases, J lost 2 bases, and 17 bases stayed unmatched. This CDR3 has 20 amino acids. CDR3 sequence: CASSERRWGLAGEGPYEQYF. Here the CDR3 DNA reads TGTGCCAGCAGTGAACGACGGTGGGGACTAGCGGGAGAAGGTCCCTACGAGCAGTACTTC.

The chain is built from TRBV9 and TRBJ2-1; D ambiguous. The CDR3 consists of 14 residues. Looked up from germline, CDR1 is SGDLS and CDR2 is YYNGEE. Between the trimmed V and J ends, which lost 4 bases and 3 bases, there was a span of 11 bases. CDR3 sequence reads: CASSREGNYNEQFF. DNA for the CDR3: TGTGCCAGCAGCAGGGAAGGGAACTACAATGAGCAGTTCTTC. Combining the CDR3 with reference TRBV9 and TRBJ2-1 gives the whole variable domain DSGVTQTPKHLITATGQRVTLRCSPRSGDLSVYWYQQSLDQGLQFLIQYYNGEERAKGNILERFSAQQFPDLHSELNLSSLELGDSALYFCASSREGNYNEQFFGPGTRLTVL.

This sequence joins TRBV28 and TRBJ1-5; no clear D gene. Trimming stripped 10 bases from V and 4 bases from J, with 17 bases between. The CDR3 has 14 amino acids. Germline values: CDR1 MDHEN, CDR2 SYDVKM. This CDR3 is CATLRRYPNQPQHF. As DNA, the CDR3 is TGTGCCACCCTAAGGCGCTACCCGAATCAGCCCCAGCATTTT.

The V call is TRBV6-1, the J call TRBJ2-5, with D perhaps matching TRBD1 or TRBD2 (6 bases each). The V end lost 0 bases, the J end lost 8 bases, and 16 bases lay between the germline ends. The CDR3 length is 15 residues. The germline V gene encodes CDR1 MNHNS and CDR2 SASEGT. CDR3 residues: CASSEAGAGTGTQYF. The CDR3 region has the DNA TGTGCCAGCAGTGAAGCGGGGGCAGGGACTGGAACCCAGTACTTC.

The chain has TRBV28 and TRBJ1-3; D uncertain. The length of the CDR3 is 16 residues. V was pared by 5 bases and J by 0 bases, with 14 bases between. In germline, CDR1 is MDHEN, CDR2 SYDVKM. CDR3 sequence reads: CASSPPSGHSGNTIYF. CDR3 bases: TGTGCCAGCAGTCCCCCTTCTGGGCACTCTGGAAACACCATATATTTT.

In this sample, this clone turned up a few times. DNA of the CDR3: TGTGCCAGCAGCGTAGATCAGCGGGAGTTGGTCGGGGAGCTGTTTTTT. Translation: CASSVDQRELVGELFF. This chain uses TRBV9 with TRBJ2-2, with 8 bases fitting TRBD2. This CDR3 has 16 residues. Trimming took 0 bases from V and 7 from J; bases not matched to a gene: 8. Germline V gene data show CDR1 as SGDLS and CDR2 as YYNGEE.

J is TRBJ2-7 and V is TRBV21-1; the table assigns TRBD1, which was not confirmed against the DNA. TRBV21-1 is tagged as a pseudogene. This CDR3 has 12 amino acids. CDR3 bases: TGTGCCAGCAGCAAAGACAGCTACGAGCAGTACTTC. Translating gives CASSKDSYEQYF.

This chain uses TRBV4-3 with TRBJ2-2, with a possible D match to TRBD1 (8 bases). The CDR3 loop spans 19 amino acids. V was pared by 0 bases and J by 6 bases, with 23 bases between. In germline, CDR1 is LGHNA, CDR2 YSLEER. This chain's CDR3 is CASSQDSGTGLDLPGELFF. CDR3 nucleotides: TGCGCCAGCAGCCAAGATTCCGGGACAGGACTAGACCTTCCCGGGGAGCTGTTTTTT.

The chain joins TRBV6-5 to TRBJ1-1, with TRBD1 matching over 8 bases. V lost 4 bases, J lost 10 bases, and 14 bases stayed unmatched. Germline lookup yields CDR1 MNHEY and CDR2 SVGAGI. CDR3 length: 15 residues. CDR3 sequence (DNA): TGTGCCAGCAGTTCAACGGACAGGGTCGGGGTAGGAGCTTTCTTT. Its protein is CASSSTDRVGVGAFF.

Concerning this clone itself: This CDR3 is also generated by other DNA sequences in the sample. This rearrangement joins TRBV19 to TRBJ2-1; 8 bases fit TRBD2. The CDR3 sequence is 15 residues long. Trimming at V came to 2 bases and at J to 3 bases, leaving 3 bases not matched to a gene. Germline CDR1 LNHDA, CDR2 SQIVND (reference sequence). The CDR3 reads CASSINSGNYNEQFF. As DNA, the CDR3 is TGTGCCAGTAGTATAAATAGCGGGAACTACAATGAGCAGTTCTTC.

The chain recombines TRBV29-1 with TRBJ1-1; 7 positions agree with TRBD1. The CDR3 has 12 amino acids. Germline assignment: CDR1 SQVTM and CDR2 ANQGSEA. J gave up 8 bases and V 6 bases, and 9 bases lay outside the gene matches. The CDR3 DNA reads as TGCAGCGTGGCGGGACAGCTCTTGGAAGCTTTCTTT. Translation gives CSVAGQLLEAFF. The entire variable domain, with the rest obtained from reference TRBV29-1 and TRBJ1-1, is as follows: SAVISQKPSRDICQRGTSLTIQCQVDSQVTMMFWYRQQPGQSLTLIATANQGSEATYESGFVIDKFPISRPNLTFSTLTVSNMSPEDSSIYLCSVAGQLLEAFFGQGTRLTVV.

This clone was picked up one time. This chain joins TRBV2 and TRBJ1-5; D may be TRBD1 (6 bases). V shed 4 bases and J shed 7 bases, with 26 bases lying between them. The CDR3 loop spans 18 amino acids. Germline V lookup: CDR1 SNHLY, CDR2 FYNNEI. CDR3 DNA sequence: TGTGCCAGCAGTGGGCCGGAGGGGGGCGCGGAAAGGGCCCAGCCCCAGCATTTT. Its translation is CASSGPEGGAERAQPQHF.

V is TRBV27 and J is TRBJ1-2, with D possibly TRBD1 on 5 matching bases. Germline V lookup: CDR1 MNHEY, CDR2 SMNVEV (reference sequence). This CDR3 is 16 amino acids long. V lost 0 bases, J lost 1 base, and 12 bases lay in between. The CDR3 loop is CASSLSNGQLNYGYTF. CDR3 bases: TGTGCCAGCAGTTTATCGAACGGACAACTTAACTATGGCTACACCTTC.

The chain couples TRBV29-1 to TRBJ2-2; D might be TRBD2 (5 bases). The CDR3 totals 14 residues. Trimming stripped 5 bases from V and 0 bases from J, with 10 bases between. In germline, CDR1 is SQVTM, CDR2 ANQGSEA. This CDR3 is CSVQRGSNTGELFF. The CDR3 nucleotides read TGCAGCGTTCAAAGAGGGTCGAACACCGGGGAGCTGTTTTTT.

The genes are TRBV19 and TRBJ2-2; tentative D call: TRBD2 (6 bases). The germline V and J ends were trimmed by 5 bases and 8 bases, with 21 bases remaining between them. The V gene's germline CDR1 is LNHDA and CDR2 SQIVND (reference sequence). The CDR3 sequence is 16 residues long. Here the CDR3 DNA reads TGTGCCAGTAGTCCCGCGGGACGTACTAAAACTGGGGAGCTGTTTTTT. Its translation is CASSPAGRTKTGELFF.

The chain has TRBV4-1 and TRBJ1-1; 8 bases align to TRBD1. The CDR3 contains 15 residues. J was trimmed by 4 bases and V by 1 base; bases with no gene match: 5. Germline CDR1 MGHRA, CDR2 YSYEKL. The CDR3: CASSQVRTGGTEAFF. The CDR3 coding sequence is TGCGCCAGCAGCCAAGTTAGAACAGGGGGCACTGAAGCTTTCTTT.

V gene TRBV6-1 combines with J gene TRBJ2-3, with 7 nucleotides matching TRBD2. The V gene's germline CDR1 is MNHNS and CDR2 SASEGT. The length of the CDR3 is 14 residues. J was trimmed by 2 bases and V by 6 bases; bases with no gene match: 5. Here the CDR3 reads CASRGGSITDTQYF. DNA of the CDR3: TGTGCCAGCAGGGGGGGGTCTATCACAGATACGCAGTATTTT.

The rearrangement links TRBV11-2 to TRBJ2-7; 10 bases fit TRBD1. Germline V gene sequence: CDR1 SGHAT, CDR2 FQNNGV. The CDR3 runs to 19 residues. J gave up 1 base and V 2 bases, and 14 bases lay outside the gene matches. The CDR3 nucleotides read TGTGCCAGCAGCTTACTTACGGGACAGGGGTTTTCTCGTTCCTACGAGCAGTACTTC. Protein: CASSLLTGQGFSRSYEQYF. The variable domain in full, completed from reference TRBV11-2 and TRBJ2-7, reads EAGVAQSPRYKIIEKRQSVAFWCNPISGHATLYWYQQILGQGPKLLIQFQNNGVVDDSQLPKDRFSAERLKGVDSTLKIQPAKLEDSAVYLCASSLLTGQGFSRSYEQYFGPGTRLTVT.

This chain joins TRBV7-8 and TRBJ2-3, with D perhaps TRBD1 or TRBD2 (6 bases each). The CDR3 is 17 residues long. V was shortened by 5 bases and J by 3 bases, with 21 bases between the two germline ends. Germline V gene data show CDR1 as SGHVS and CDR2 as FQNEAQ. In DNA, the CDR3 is TGTGCCAGCAGCAACCTAGGGGGGCGGGATGGAACAGATACGCAGTATTTT. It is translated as CASSNLGGRDGTDTQYF.

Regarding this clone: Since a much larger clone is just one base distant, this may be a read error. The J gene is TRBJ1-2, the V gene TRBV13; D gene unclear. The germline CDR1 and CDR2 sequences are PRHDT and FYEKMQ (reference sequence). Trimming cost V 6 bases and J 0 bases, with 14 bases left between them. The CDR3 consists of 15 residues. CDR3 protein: CASSYEQSSNYGYTF. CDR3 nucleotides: TGTGCCAGCAGTTACGAACAGTCTTCTAACTATGGCTACACCTTC.